This TCR beta chain was identified in a study of T cells in Graves' hyperthyroidism and ophthalmopathy. About the study: Pretreatment peripheral blood was obtained at initial diagnosis.

Broader study findings: Ophthalmopathy was distinguished from stable hyperthyroidism by 13 V-J signatures.

J gave up 4 bases and V 5 bases, and 7 bases lay outside the gene matches. CDR3 length: 16 residues. The germline V gene has CDR1 SNHLY and CDR2 FYNNEI. Individuals with ophthalmopathy presented a Clinical Activity Score of at least 3, a NOSPECS grade of at least 4 and a duration under 3 months. Uncontrolled infection, other autoimmune disease, pregnancy or lactation led to exclusion. RNA transcripts gave rise to amplified TCR beta CDR3 regions. A first-round RT-PCR of the TCR CDR3 used the HTBI primer set. One entry per CDR3 protein results from TCRdb running MiXCR on the multiplex PCR reads. In the table there are 350,000 to 450,000 distinct CDR3 sequences, around 15% of which are singletons. This clonotype was picked up many times. Its specificity is unknown.

Sequencing used blood. The chain couples TRBV2 to TRBJ2-1, with 11 bases identical to TRBD2. The receptor's source is a man between 45 and 60 years old with Graves' ophthalmopathy. The CDR3 reads CASSLAGGGWYNEQFF. The CDR3 nucleotides are TGTGCCAGCAGTTTAGCGGGAGGGGGCTGGTACAATGAGCAGTTCTTC.